This entry is about one T cell receptor beta chain. What it recognizes is unknown. These data come from a study of cytomegalovirus exposure and HLA in healthy donors. Study-level points and caveats: V- and J-gene trimming of TCR beta was linked (in a later analysis) to a missense DCLRE1C variant.

The CDR3 covers 17 residues. V dropped 4 bases and J dropped 2 bases, with 20 bases sitting between them. Germline CDR1 is SGHNT and CDR2 is YYREEE (reference sequence). Vbeta (60) and Jbeta (13) primers were used in the PCR. Original analysis: A later analysis counted 65 million to 90 million unique TCR beta chains, some 11 million shared. Sequencing used immunoSEQ multiplex PCR; TCRdb keeps in-frame clones, though not all of them. V and J calls and clone size are copied from that table; D and trimming were computed from the DNA. The sample includes about 110,000 clones, roughly 72% of them seen just once.

Sequenced: PBMCs. This TCR derives from a man aged 30 to 45 in good health and CMV-seronegative. The chain employs TRBV5-4 and TRBJ2-3, with a possible D match to TRBD2 (7 bases). The CDR3 DNA sequence: TGTGCCAGCAGCAATCTCTTAGGGGGGGCGGACACAGATACGCAGTATTTT. It encodes CASSNLLGGADTDTQYF. Drawing the rest from reference TRBV5-4 and TRBJ2-3, the complete variable domain is ETGVTQSPTHLIKTRGQQVTLRCSSQSGHNTVSWYQQALGQGPQFIFQYYREEENGRGNFPPRFSGLQFPNYSSELNVNALELDDSALYLCASSNLLGGADTDTQYFGPGTRLTVL.